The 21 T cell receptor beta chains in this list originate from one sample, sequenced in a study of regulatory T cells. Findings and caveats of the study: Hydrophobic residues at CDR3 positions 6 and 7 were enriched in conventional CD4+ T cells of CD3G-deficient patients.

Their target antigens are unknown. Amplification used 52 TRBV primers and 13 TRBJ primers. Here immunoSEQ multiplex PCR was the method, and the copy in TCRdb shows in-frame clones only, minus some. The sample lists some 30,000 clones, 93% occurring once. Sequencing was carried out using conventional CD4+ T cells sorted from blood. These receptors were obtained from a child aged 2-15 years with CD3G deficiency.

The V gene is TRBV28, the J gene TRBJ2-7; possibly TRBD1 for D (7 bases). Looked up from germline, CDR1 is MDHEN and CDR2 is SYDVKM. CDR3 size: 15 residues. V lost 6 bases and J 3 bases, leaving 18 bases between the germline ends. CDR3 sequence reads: CASSRRDRSHYEQYF. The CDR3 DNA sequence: TGTGCCAGCAGCCGGCGGGACAGAAGTCACTACGAGCAGTACTTC.

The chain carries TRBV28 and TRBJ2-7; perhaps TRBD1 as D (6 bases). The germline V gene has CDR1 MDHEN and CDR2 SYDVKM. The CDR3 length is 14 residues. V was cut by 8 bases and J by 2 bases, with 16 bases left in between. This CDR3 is CASATGSRPYEQYF. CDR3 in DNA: TGTGCCAGCGCAACAGGGAGTCGGCCCTACGAGCAGTACTTC.

CDR3 coding DNA: TGTGCCAGCAGCCCTAAGGACGGGTTCGGCTACACCTTC. It is translated as CASSPKDGFGYTF. This chain links TRBV7-9 with TRBJ1-2; D is unresolved. Germline values: CDR1 SEHNR, CDR2 FQNEAQ (reference sequence). The germline V and J ends were trimmed by 5 bases and 8 bases, with 15 bases remaining between them. The CDR3 totals 13 residues.

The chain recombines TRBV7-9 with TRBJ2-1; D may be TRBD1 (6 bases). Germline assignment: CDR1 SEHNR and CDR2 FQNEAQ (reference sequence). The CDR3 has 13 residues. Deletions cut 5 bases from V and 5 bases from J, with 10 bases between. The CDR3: CASSRGWNNEQFF. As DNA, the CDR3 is TGTGCCAGCAGCAGGGGGTGGAACAATGAGCAGTTCTTC.

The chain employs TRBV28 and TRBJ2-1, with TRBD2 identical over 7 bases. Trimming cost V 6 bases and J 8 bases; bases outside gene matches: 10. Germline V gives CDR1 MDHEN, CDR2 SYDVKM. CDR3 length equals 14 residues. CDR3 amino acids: CASSPSAGAYEQFF. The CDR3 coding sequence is TGTGCCAGCAGCCCCTCCGCGGGAGCCTATGAGCAGTTCTTC.

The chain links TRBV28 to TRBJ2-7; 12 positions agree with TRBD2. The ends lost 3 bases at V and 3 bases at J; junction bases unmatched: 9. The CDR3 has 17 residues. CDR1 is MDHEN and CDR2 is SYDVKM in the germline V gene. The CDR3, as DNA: TGTGCCAGCAGTTTGACTAGCGGGAGTGGTGTAGACTACGAGCAGTACTTC. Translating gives CASSLTSGSGVDYEQYF.

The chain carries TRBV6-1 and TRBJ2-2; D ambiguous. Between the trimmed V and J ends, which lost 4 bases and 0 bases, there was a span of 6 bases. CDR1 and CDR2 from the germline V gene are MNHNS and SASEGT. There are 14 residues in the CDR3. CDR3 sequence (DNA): TGTGCCAGCAGTGTGGAAGCGAACACCGGGGAGCTGTTTTTT. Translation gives CASSVEANTGELFF.

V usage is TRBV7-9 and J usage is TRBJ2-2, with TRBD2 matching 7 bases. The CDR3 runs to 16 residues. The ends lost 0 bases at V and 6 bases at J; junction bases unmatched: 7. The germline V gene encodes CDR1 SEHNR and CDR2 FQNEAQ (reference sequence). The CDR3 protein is CASSLALAGEAGELFF. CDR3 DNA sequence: TGTGCCAGCAGCTTAGCGTTGGCGGGAGAAGCCGGGGAGCTGTTTTTT.

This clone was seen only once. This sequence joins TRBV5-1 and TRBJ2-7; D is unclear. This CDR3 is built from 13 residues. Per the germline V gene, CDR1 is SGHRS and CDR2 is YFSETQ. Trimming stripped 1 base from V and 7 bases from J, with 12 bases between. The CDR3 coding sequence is TGCGCCAGCAGCTTGTACCCCGGCGGAGAGCAGTACTTC. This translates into CASSLYPGGEQYF.

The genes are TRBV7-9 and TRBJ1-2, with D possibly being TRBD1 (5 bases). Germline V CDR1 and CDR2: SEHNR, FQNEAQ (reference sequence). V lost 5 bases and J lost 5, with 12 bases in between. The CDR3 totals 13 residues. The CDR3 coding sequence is TGTGCCAGCAGCCCTGACAGCCCATATGGCTACACCTTC. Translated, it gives CASSPDSPYGYTF.

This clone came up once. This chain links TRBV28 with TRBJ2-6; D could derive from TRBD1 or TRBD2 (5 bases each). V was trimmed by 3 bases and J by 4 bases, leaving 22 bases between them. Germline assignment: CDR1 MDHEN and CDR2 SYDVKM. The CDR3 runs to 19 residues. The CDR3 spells CASSFSVGRLGKGANVLTF. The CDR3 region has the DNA TGTGCCAGCAGTTTTTCGGTGGGACGCCTAGGTAAAGGGGCCAACGTCCTGACTTTC.

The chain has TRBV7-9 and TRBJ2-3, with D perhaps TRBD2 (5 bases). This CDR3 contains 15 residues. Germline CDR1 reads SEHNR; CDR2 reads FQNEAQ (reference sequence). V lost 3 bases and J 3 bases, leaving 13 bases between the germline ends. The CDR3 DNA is TGTGCCAGCAGCTTCGGGAACGTCGGGACAGATACGCAGTATTTT. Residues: CASSFGNVGTDTQYF.

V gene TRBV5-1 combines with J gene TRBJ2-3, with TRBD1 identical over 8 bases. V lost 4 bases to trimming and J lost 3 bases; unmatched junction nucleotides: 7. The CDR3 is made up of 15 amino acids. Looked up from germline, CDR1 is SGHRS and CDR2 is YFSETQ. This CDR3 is CASSETGERTDTQYF. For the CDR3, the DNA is TGCGCCAGCAGCGAGACAGGGGAGAGGACAGATACGCAGTATTTT.

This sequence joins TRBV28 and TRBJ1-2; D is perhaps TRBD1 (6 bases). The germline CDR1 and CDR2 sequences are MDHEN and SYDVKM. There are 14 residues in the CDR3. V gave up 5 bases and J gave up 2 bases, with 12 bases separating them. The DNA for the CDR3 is TGTGCCAGCAGTCCCGGGACACTGAACTATGGCTACACCTTC. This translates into CASSPGTLNYGYTF.

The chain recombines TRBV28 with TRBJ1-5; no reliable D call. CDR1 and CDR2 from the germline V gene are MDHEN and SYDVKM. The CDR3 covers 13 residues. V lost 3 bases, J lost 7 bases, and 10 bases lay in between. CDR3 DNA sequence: TGTGCCAGCAGTTTCCGGAGTGGGCAGCCCCAGCATTTT. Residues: CASSFRSGQPQHF.

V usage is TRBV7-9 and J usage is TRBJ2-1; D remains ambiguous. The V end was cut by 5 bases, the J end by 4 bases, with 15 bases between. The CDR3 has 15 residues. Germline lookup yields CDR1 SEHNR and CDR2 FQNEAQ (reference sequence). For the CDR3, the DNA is TGTGCCAGCAGCCCCCGGAGAGGACCTTACAATGAGCAGTTCTTC. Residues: CASSPRRGPYNEQFF.

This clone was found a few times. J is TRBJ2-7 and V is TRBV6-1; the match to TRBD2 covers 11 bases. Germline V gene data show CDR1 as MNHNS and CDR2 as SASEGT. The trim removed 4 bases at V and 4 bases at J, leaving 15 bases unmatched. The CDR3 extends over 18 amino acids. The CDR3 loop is CASSGRDKPGLAAYEQYF. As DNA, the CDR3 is TGTGCCAGCAGTGGCCGGGACAAACCGGGACTAGCGGCTTACGAGCAGTACTTC.

The chain's CDR3 is CASSLGGSANQPQHF. The CDR3 DNA reads TGTGCCAGCAGTTTAGGGGGCAGTGCCAATCAGCCCCAGCATTTT. This chain uses TRBV28 with TRBJ1-5, with D maybe TRBD1 (6 bases). The germline gives CDR1 MDHEN, CDR2 SYDVKM. This CDR3 contains 15 residues. V was trimmed by 2 bases and J by 3 bases, leaving 11 bases between them.

Here the CDR3 DNA reads TGTGCCAGCAGCCCCTGGGGACAGGGAAAGAACACTGAAGCTTTCTTT. This gives the protein CASSPWGQGKNTEAFF. The rearrangement joins TRBV28 to TRBJ1-1; 9 nucleotides align to TRBD1. Germline trimming cut 6 bases from V and 1 base from J; bases unmatched to any gene: 9. The CDR3 is 16 residues long. Germline CDR1 MDHEN, CDR2 SYDVKM.

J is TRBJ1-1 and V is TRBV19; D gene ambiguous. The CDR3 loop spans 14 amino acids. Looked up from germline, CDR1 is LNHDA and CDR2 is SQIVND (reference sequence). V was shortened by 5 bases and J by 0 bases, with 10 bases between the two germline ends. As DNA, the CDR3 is TGTGCCAGTAGTTCGCGGACTATGAACACTGAAGCTTTCTTT. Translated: CASSSRTMNTEAFF.

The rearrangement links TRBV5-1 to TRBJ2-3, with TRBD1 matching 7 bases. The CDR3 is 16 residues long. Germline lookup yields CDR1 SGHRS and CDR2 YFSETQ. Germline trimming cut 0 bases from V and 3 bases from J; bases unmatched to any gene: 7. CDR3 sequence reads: CASSLGERGPTDTQYF. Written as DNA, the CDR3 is TGCGCCAGCAGCTTGGGGGAAAGGGGGCCGACAGATACGCAGTATTTT. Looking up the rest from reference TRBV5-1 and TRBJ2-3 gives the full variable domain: KAGVTQTPRYLIKTRGQQVTLSCSPISGHRSVSWYQQTPGQGLQFLFEYFSETQRNKGNFPGRFSGRQFSNSRSEMNVSTLELGDSALYLCASSLGERGPTDTQYFGPGTRLTVL.